These T cell receptor beta chains were read from a single sample in a study of OX40 agonist ivuxolimab in advanced cancers. Assay used: immunoSEQ multiplex PCR; TCRdb lists only in-frame clones, some missing. The sample lists approximately 67,000 clones, under 95% occurring once. The sample in question was CD4+ or CD8+ T cells sorted from blood, obtained in a trial of the OX40 agonist ivuxolimab. These receptors all come from an adult with an advanced solid tumor such as melanoma, head and neck, liver or kidney cancer. Each CDR3 is given without its conserved first and last residue. Each record gives: V gene, J gene, CDR3 protein.

TRBV18	TRBJ2-3	ASSPGTSWADTQY
TRBV12-5	TRBJ2-7	ASGLGPYIERY
TRBV27	TRBJ1-5	ASSDSNQPQH
TRBV30	TRBJ2-7	AWSVGLSYEQY
TRBV19	TRBJ1-1	ASSIGGRGRTEAF
TRBV5-1	TRBJ2-7	ASSPPGTDRYEQY
TRBV4-1	TRBJ2-3	ASSLGASASTDTQY
TRBV20-1	TRBJ2-1	SASYNEQF
TRBV28	TRBJ1-1	ASSLGYVEGAF
TRBV7-8	TRBJ2-7	ASSSELNFDEQY
TRBV19	TRBJ2-5	ASSLVGGAETQY
TRBV6-5	TRBJ1-2	ASSYSIGDGYT
TRBV7-6	TRBJ2-5	ASSRLGEETQY
TRBV21-1	TRBJ1-6	ARGVPGSPLH
TRBV19	TRBJ2-7	ASSKGGIEQY
TRBV7-9	TRBJ2-1	ASSFPGATYNEQF
TRBV4-1	TRBJ2-2	ASSQDGVGELF
TRBV5-8	TRBJ2-7	ASSLIGFYEQY
TRBV7-8	TRBJ2-1	ASSLPGQGANEQF
TRBV9	TRBJ2-7	ASSVGVLAGVGYEQY
TRBV23-1	TRBJ1-2	ASSLNRGSRDGYT
TRBV29-1	TRBJ1-1	SVDTGMAF
TRBV7-9	TRBJ2-2	ASSEQGSRVGELF
TRBV4-1	TRBJ2-7	ASSQTSGGYEQY
TRBV6-5	TRBJ1-5	ASSYKGGQPQH
TRBV28	TRBJ2-2	ASSPGTGGAGELF
TRBV27	TRBJ1-1	ASSLSMTGNTEAF
TRBV6-6	TRBJ2-1	ASSWLDGNYNEQF
TRBV4-3	TRBJ2-7	ASSQGSRRFYEQY
TRBV28	TRBJ2-7	ASSPERGVTYEQY
TRBV4-3	TRBJ2-6	ASSQDRGVRQLVSGANVLT
TRBV5-5	TRBJ1-1	ASSPPQGNTEAF
TRBV27	TRBJ2-7	ASAWGQGHEQY
TRBV6-6	TRBJ2-7	ATTGGDYEQY
TRBV7-8	TRBJ1-1	ASSFWDSNTEAF
TRBV19	TRBJ1-5	ASMGQGTQPQH
TRBV10-3	TRBJ2-7	AISEIMERIPYEQY
TRBV11-2	TRBJ2-5	ASSPIDRGRETQY
TRBV7-6	TRBJ1-4	ASSPSWGSATNEKLF
TRBV9	TRBJ1-4	ASSAQTGGDEKLF
TRBV7-9	TRBJ1-1	ASSLAEGKNTEAF